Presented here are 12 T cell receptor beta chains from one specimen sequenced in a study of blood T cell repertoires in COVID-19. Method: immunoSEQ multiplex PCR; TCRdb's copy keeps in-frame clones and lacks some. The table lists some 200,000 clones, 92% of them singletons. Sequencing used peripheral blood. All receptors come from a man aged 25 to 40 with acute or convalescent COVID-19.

The CDR3 sequence is CASSPDQVNTEAFF. The CDR3 DNA reads TGTGCCAGCTCACCAGACCAGGTGAACACTGAAGCTTTCTTT. The chain uses TRBV18 and TRBJ1-1; D not certain. This CDR3 has 14 residues. Between the trimmed V and J ends, which lost 2 bases and 0 bases, there was a span of 7 bases. The V gene's germline CDR1 is KGHSH and CDR2 LQKENI.

The DNA of the CDR3 is TGTGCCAGCAGCGTTACTAGCGGGAACACAGATACGCAGTATTTT. Translation: CASSVTSGNTDTQYF. The chain joins TRBV9 to TRBJ2-3; 10 bases agree with TRBD2. This CDR3 contains 15 residues. The V gene end was trimmed by 2 bases and the J gene end by 2 bases; junction bases not matched to a gene: 2. Germline V CDR1 and CDR2: SGDLS, YYNGEE.

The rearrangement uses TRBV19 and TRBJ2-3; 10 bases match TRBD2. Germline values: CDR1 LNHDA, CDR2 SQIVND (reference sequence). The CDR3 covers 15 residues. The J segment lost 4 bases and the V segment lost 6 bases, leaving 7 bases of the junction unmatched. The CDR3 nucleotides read TGTGCCAGTAGCCTTGGGACTAGCGTCGCAGATACGCAGTATTTT. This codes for CASSLGTSVADTQYF.

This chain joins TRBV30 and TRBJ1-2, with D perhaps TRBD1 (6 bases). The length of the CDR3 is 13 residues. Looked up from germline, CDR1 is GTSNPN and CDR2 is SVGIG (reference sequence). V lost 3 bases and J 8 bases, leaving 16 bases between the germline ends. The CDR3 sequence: CAWSWDTGSGYTF. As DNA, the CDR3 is TGTGCCTGGAGCTGGGACACCGGTAGCGGCTACACCTTC.

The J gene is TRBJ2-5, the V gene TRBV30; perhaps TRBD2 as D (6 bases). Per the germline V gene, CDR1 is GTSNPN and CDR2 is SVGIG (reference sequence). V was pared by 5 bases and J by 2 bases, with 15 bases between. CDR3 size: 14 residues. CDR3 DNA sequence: TGTGCCTGGGCCCGGCTAGCGTCTCAAGAGACCCAGTACTTC. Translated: CAWARLASQETQYF.

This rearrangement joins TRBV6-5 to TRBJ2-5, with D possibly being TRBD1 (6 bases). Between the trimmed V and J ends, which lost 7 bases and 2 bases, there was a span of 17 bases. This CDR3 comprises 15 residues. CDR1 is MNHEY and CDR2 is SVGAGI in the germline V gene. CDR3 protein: CASTPLGGEQETQYF. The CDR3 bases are TGTGCCAGCACCCCACTTGGGGGCGAACAAGAGACCCAGTACTTC.

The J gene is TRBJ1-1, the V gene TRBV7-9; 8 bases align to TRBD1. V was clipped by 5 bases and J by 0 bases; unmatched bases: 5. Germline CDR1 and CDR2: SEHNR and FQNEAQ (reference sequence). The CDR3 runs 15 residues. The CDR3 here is CASSGRDRLNTEAFF. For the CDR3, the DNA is TGTGCCAGCAGCGGGAGGGACAGGTTGAACACTGAAGCTTTCTTT.

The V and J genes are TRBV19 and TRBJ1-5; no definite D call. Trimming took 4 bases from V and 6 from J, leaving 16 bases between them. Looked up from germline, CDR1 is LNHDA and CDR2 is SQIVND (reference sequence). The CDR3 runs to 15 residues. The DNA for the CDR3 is TGTGCCAGTAGTAGAGGCCCCGTCGGAGGTCAGCCCCAGCATTTT. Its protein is CASSRGPVGGQPQHF.

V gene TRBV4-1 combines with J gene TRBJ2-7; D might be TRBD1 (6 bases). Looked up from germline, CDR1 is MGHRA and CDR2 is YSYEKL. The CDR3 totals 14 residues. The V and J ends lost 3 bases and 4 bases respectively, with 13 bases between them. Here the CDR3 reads CASSHDRTVYEQYF. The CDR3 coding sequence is TGCGCCAGCAGCCATGACCGGACAGTGTACGAGCAGTACTTC.

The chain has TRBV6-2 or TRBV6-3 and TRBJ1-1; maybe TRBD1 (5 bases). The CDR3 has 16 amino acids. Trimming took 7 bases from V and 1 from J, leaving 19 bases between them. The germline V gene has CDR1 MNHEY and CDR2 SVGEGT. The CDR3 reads CASTPPGLRTNTEAFF. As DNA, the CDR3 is TGTGCCAGCACCCCCCCGGGACTGAGGACGAACACTGAAGCTTTCTTT.

CDR3 nucleotide sequence: TGCGCCAGCAGCCAAAGGGACAGTGGGGGGACTGAAGCTTTCTTT. It translates to CASSQRDSGGTEAFF. This sequence joins TRBV4-1 and TRBJ1-1, with 7 bases aligning to TRBD1. Looked up from germline, CDR1 is MGHRA and CDR2 is YSYEKL. The CDR3 covers 15 residues. J gave up 5 bases and V 2 bases, and 8 bases lay outside the gene matches.

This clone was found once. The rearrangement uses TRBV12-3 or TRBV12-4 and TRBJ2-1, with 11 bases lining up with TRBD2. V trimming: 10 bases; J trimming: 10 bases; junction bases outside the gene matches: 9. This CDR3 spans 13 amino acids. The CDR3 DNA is TGTGCCACGGGGGGACTAGCGGTACTAGAGCAGTTCTTC. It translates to CATGGLAVLEQFF.